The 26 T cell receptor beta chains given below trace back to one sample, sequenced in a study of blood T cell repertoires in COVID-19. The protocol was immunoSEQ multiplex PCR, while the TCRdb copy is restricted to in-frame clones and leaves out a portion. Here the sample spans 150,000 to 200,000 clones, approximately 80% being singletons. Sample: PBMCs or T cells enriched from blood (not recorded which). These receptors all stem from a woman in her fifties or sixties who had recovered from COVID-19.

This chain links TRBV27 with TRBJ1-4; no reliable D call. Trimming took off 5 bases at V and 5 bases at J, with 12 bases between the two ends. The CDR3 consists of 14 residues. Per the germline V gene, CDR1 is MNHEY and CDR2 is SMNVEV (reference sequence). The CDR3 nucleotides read TGTGCCAGCAGTCTACGATTTCGGAATGAAAAACTGTTTTTT. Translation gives CASSLRFRNEKLFF.

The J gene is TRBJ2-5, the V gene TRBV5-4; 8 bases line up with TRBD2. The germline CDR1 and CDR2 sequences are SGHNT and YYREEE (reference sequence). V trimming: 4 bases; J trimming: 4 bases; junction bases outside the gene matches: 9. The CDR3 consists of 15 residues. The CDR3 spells CASSVLAGTPETQYF. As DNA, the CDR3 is TGTGCCAGCAGCGTCTTAGCGGGAACCCCAGAGACCCAGTACTTC.

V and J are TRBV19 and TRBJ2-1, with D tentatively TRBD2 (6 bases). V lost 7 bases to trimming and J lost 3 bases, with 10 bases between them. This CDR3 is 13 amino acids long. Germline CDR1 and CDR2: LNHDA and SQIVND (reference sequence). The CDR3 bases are TGTGCCAGTATGTACGGGAGCTACAATGAGCAGTTCTTC. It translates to CASMYGSYNEQFF. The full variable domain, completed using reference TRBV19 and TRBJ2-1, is DGGITQSPKYLFRKEGQNVTLSCEQNLNHDAMYWYRQDPGQGLRLIYYSQIVNDFQKGDIAEGYSVSREKKESFPLTVTSAQKNPTAFYLCASMYGSYNEQFFGPGTRLTVL.

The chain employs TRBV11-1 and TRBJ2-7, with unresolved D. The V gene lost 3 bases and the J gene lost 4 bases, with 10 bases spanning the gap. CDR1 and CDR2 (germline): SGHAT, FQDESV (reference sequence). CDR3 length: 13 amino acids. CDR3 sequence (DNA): TGTGCCAGCAGCTTGTATCAGGCGTACGAGCAGTACTTC. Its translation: CASSLYQAYEQYF.

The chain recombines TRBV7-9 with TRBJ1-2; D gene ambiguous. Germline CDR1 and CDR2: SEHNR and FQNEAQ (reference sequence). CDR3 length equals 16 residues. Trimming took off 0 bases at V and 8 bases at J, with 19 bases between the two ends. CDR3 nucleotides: TGTGCCAGCAGCTTAGCGTATTCGGGCAGGTCGGGGGGCTACACCTTC. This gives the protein CASSLAYSGRSGGYTF.

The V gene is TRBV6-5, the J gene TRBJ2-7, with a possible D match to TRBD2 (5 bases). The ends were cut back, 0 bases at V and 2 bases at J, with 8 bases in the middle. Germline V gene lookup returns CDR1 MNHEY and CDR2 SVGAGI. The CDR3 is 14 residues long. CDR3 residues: CASSYSPGTYEQYF. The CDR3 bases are TGTGCCAGCAGTTACTCACCGGGGACCTACGAGCAGTACTTC.

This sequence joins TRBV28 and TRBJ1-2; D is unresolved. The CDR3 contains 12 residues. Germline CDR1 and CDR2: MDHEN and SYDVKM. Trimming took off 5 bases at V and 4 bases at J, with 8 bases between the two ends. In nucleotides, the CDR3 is TGTGCCAGCAGTCTCGCGCGCTATGGCTACACCTTC. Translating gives CASSLARYGYTF.

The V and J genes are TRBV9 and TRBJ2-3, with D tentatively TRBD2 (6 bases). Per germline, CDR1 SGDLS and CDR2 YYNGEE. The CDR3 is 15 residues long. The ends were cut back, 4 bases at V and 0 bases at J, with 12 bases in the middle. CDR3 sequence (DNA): TGTGCCAGCAGCCCCAGCGGGCTGAGCACAGATACGCAGTATTTT. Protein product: CASSPSGLSTDTQYF.

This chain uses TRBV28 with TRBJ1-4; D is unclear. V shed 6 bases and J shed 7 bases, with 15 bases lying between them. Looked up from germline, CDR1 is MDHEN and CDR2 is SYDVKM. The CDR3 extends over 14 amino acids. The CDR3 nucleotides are TGTGCCAGCAGGGGCCCCCTAAGCGGTGAAAAACTGTTTTTT. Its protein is CASRGPLSGEKLFF.

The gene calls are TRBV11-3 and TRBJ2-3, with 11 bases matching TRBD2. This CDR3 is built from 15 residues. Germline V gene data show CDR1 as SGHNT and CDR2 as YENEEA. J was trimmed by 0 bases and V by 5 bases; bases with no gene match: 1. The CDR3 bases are TGTGCCAGCAGCCGACTAGCGGGGAGCACAGATACGCAGTATTTT. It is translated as CASSRLAGSTDTQYF.

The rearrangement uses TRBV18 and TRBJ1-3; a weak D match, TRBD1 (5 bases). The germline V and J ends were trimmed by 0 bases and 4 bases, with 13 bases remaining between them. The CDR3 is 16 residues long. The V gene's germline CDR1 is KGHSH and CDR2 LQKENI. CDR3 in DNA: TGTGCCAGCTCACCACCTCGGGGGTCCTTGGGAAACACCATATATTTT. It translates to CASSPPRGSLGNTIYF. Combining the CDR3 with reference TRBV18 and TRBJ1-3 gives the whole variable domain NAGVMQNPRHLVRRRGQEARLRCSPMKGHSHVYWYRQLPEEGLKFMVYLQKENIIDESGMPKERFSAEFPKEGPSILRIQQVVRGDSAAYFCASSPPRGSLGNTIYFGEGSWLTVV.

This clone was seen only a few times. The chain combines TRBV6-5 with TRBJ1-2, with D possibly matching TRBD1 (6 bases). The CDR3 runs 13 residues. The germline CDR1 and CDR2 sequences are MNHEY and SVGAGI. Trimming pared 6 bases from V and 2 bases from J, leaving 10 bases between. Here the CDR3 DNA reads TGTGCCAGCAGGCAGGGACAAAACTATGGCTACACCTTC. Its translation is CASRQGQNYGYTF.

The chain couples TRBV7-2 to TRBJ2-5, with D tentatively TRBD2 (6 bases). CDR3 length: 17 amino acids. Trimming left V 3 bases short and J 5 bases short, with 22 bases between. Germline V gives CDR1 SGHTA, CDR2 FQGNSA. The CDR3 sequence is CASSFSMLGGVRETQYF. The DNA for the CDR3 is TGTGCCAGCAGCTTTAGTATGTTGGGCGGGGTCCGCGAGACCCAGTACTTC.

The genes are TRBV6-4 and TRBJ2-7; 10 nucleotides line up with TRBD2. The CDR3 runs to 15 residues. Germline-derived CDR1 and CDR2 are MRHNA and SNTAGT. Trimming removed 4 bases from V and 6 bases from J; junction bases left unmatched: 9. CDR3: CASSGRSGRASEQYF. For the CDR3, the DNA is TGTGCCAGCAGTGGGCGGAGCGGGAGGGCTTCCGAGCAGTACTTC.

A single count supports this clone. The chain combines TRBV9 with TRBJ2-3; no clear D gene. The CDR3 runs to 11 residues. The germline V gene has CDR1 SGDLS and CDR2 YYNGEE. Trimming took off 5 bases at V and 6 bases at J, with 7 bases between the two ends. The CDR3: CASSEEDTQYF. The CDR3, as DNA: TGTGCCAGCAGTGAAGAGGATACGCAGTATTTT. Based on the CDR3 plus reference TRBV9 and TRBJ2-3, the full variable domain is DSGVTQTPKHLITATGQRVTLRCSPRSGDLSVYWYQQSLDQGLQFLIQYYNGEERAKGNILERFSAQQFPDLHSELNLSSLELGDSALYFCASSEEDTQYFGPGTRLTVL.

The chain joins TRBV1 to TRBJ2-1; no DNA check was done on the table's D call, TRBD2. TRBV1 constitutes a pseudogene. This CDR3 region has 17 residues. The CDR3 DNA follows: TGCACCAGCAGCCCTGGACTAGCGGGGTTTGGGAGCAATGAGCAGTTCTTC. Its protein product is CTSSPGLAGFGSNEQFF.

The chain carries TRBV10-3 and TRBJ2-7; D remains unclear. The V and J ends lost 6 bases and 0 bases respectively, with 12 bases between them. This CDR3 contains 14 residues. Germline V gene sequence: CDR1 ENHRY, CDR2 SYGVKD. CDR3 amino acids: CAISSSQSSYEQYF. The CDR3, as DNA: TGTGCCATCAGCAGTTCACAAAGCTCCTACGAGCAGTACTTC.

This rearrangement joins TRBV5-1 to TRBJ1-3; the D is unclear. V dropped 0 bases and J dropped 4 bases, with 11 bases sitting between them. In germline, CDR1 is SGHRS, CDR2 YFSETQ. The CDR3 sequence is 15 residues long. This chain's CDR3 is CASSLGSGLGNTIYF. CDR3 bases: TGCGCCAGCAGCTTGGGTTCCGGGTTGGGAAACACCATATATTTT.

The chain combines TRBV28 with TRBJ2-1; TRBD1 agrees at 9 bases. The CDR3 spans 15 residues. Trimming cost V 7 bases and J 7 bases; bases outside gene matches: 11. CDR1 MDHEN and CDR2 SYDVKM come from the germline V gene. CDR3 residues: CASTSAGTGKNEQFF. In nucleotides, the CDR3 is TGTGCCAGCACCTCCGCCGGGACAGGGAAAAATGAGCAGTTCTTC. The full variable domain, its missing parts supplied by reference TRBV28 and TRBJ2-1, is DVKVTQSSRYLVKRTGEKVFLECVQDMDHENMFWYRQDPGLGLRLIYFSYDVKMKEKGDIPEGYSVSREKKERFSLILESASTNQTSMYLCASTSAGTGKNEQFFGPGTRLTVL.

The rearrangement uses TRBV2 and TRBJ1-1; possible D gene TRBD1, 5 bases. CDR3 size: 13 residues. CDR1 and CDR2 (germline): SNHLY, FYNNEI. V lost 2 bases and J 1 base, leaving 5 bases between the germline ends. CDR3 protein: CASSEQGNTEAFF. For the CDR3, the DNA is TGTGCCAGCAGTGAACAGGGGAACACTGAAGCTTTCTTT.

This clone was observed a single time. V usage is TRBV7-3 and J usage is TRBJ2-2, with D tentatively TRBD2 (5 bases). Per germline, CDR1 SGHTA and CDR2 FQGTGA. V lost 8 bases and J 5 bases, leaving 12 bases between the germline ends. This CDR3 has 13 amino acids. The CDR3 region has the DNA TGTGCCAGCGGAGACGGGGAGACCGGGGAGCTGTTTTTT. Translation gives CASGDGETGELFF.

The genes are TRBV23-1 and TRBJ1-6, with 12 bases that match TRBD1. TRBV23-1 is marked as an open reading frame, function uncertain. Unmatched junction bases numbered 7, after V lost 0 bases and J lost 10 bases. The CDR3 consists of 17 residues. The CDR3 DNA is TGCGCCAGCAGTCAATCCCCTGGGACAGGGGGCTGGTCACCCCTCCACTTT. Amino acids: CASSQSPGTGGWSPLHF.

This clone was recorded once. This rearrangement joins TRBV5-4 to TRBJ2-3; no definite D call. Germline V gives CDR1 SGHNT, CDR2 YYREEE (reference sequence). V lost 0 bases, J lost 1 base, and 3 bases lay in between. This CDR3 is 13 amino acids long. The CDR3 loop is CASSLGRTDTQYF. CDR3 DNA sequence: TGTGCCAGCAGCTTGGGGCGCACAGATACGCAGTATTTT.

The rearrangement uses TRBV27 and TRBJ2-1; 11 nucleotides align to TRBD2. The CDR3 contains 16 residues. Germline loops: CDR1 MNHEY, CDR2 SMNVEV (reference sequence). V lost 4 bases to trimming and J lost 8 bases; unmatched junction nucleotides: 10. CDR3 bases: TGTGCCAGCAGTTATATAGGACTAGCGGGCCCCCATGAGCAGTTCTTC. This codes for CASSYIGLAGPHEQFF.

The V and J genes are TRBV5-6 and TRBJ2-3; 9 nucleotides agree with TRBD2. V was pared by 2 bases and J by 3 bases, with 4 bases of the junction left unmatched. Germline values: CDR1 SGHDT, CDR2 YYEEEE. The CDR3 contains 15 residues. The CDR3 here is CASSLLAGATDTQYF. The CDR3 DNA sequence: TGTGCCAGCAGCTTATTAGCGGGAGCAACAGATACGCAGTATTTT.

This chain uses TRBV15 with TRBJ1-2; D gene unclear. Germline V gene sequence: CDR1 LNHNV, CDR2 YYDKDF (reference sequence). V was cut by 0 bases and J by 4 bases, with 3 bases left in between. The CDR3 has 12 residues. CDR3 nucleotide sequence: TGTGCCACCAGCAGAGATAGCTATGGCTACACCTTC. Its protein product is CATSRDSYGYTF.